Below, 17 T cell receptor beta chains from the same sample are listed, as sequenced in a study of blood T cell repertoires in COVID-19. TCRdb's copy holds only in-frame clones and misses some; the assay was immunoSEQ multiplex PCR. The table shows approximately 210,000 clones, with under 90% occurring only once. Sequenced material: PBMCs or T cells enriched from blood (not recorded which). Receptors were obtained from a woman between 50 and 59 years old with acute COVID-19.

Notes on this clone: A read error may produce the germline difference seen at one junction end. This rearrangement joins TRBV7-7 to TRBJ2-5; TRBD2 agrees at 16 bases. The CDR3 consists of 16 residues. CDR1 SSHAT and CDR2 FNYEAQ come from the germline V gene (reference sequence). CDR3 region: CASSPGLAGGVETQYF. The CDR3 DNA follows: TGTGCTAGCAGCCCGGGACTAGCGGGGGGGGTGGAGACCCAGTACTTC.

The chain has TRBV10-3 and TRBJ2-7, with 14 bases that match TRBD2. CDR3 length: 15 amino acids. Germline CDR1 reads ENHRY; CDR2 reads SYGVKD. After removal of 11 bases from V and 4 bases from J, the junction contained 10 bases not matched to a gene. The CDR3 coding sequence is TGTGCCGCGGGGCCAGGGACTAGCGGGGGATACGAGCAGTACTTC. Protein: CAAGPGTSGGYEQYF.

The chain has TRBV5-6 and TRBJ2-1; 8 nucleotides line up with TRBD2. Looked up from germline, CDR1 is SGHDT and CDR2 is YYEEEE. V shed 0 bases and J 4 bases; nucleotides not matched to a gene: 3. This CDR3 comprises 15 residues. This CDR3 is CASSLDTSGYNEQFF. The CDR3 nucleotides are TGTGCCAGCAGCTTGGACACTAGCGGATACAATGAGCAGTTCTTC.

The genes are TRBV6-5 and TRBJ1-5, with D possibly being TRBD1 (6 bases). Germline assignment: CDR1 MNHEY and CDR2 SVGAGI. There are 12 residues in the CDR3. Trimming took 10 bases from V and 5 from J, leaving 12 bases between them. Here the CDR3 reads CATIQGDQPQHF. CDR3 coding DNA: TGTGCCACCATACAGGGAGATCAGCCCCAGCATTTT.

This clone appeared a few times. The J gene is TRBJ2-1, the V gene TRBV5-1; the match to TRBD1 covers 7 bases. The V segment lost 4 bases and the J segment 6 bases; nucleotides outside the gene matches: 25. Germline V gene sequence: CDR1 SGHRS, CDR2 YFSETQ. The CDR3 extends over 20 amino acids. The CDR3 coding sequence is TGCGCCAGCAGCGTAGGGACAGCTCTTACTAGGATGTATGATCCCAATGAGCAGTTCTTC. Its translation is CASSVGTALTRMYDPNEQFF.

This clone was picked up one time. J is TRBJ1-2 and V is TRBV20-1, with 9 bases identical to TRBD1. The V segment lost 6 bases and the J segment 10 bases; nucleotides outside the gene matches: 6. The CDR3 covers 11 residues. Germline V gene sequence: CDR1 DFQATT, CDR2 SNEGSKA (reference sequence). The CDR3 here is CSAPGTGFYTF. The DNA of the CDR3 is TGCAGTGCACCCGGGACAGGGTTCTACACCTTC.

This chain uses TRBV19 with TRBJ1-1; weak D call: TRBD1 (6 bases). The germline V and J ends were trimmed by 9 bases and 0 bases, with 11 bases remaining between them. This CDR3 has 13 residues. CDR1 and CDR2 (germline): LNHDA, SQIVND (reference sequence). CDR3 nucleotides: TGTGCCAGCTGGGACACCATGAACACTGAAGCTTTCTTT. Its translation is CASWDTMNTEAFF.

The chain carries TRBV21-1 and TRBJ2-1; TRBD1, the table's D call, lacks a check against the DNA. TRBV21-1 is designated a pseudogene. This CDR3 contains 14 residues. CDR3 residues: CASRPPKQGPAQFF. CDR3 bases: TGTGCCAGCAGGCCACCTAAACAGGGGCCCGCGCAGTTCTTC.

The gene calls are TRBV5-4 and TRBJ1-4; 10 bases match TRBD1. Trimming at V came to 4 bases and at J to 5 bases, leaving 5 bases not matched to a gene. Germline lookup yields CDR1 SGHNT and CDR2 YYREEE (reference sequence). CDR3 length: 15 amino acids. CDR3 sequence (DNA): TGTGCCAGCAGCCGGGGACAGGGGCTGAATGAAAAACTGTTTTTT. Amino acids: CASSRGQGLNEKLFF. Supplemented by reference TRBV5-4 and TRBJ1-4, the full variable domain reads ETGVTQSPTHLIKTRGQQVTLRCSSQSGHNTVSWYQQALGQGPQFIFQYYREEENGRGNFPPRFSGLQFPNYSSELNVNALELDDSALYLCASSRGQGLNEKLFFGSGTQLSVL.

The chain combines TRBV29-1 with TRBJ1-3; 7 bases align to TRBD1. Germline values: CDR1 SQVTM, CDR2 ANQGSEA. This CDR3 is built from 13 residues. J lost 0 bases, V lost 7 bases, and 3 bases had no gene match. CDR3 in amino acids: CSARDSSGNTIYF. The DNA for the CDR3 is TGCAGCGCCCGGGACAGCTCTGGAAACACCATATATTTT. The complete variable domain, with remaining parts taken from reference TRBV29-1 and TRBJ1-3, reads SAVISQKPSRDICQRGTSLTIQCQVDSQVTMMFWYRQQPGQSLTLIATANQGSEATYESGFVIDKFPISRPNLTFSTLTVSNMSPEDSSIYLCSARDSSGNTIYFGEGSWLTVV.

The chain has TRBV28 and TRBJ1-2, with D maybe TRBD1 (5 bases). V was clipped by 1 base and J by 5 bases, with 17 bases between them. The CDR3 length is 16 residues. CDR1 and CDR2 (germline): MDHEN, SYDVKM. The CDR3, as DNA: TGTGCCAGCAGTTTATCGGCGGCCCAGGGTATTTATGGCTACACCTTC. This encodes CASSLSAAQGIYGYTF.

This chain links TRBV4-2 with TRBJ2-1, with D maybe TRBD1 (5 bases). This CDR3 is built from 14 residues. Germline CDR1 and CDR2: LGHNA and YNFKEQ. The V gene lost 4 bases and the J gene lost 3 bases, with 10 bases spanning the gap. CDR3 nucleotide sequence: TGTGCCAGCAGCCCTCCAGGGTTCTACAATGAGCAGTTCTTC. Translated, it gives CASSPPGFYNEQFF.

V usage is TRBV11-2 and J usage is TRBJ2-2; D gene ambiguous. The CDR3 totals 14 residues. Germline V gene sequence: CDR1 SGHAT, CDR2 FQNNGV. V was cut by 1 base and J by 2 bases, with 5 bases left in between. CDR3 in DNA: TGTGCCAGCAGCTTAGGGGCTAACACCGGGGAGCTGTTTTTT. Translated: CASSLGANTGELFF.

This clone was detected only once. The J gene is TRBJ2-3, the V gene TRBV5-1; a possible D gene is TRBD1 (6 bases). V was cut by 4 bases and J by 5 bases, with 14 bases left in between. Per the germline V gene, CDR1 is SGHRS and CDR2 is YFSETQ. This CDR3 is 14 amino acids long. The CDR3, as DNA: TGCGCCAGCAGCACCTCAGGGGTGGAAGATACGCAGTATTTT. As protein: CASSTSGVEDTQYF.

This clone has a handful of counts. The chain combines TRBV27 with TRBJ1-6; TRBD1 matches at 8 bases. Looked up from germline, CDR1 is MNHEY and CDR2 is SMNVEV (reference sequence). This CDR3 contains 15 residues. V lost 2 bases to trimming and J lost 10 bases; unmatched junction nucleotides: 7. Here the CDR3 reads CASSLRDRSLSPLHF. The CDR3 bases are TGTGCCAGCAGTTTACGGGACAGGAGCCTATCACCCCTCCACTTT.

The chain joins TRBV29-1 to TRBJ2-5, with 10 nucleotides matching TRBD2. Germline CDR1 is SQVTM and CDR2 is ANQGSEA. The CDR3 runs to 15 residues. J gave up 3 bases and V 5 bases, and 9 bases lay outside the gene matches. The DNA for the CDR3 is TGCAGCGTTCCACACGGTGGGACTAGCGAAGAGACCCAGTACTTC. Translated: CSVPHGGTSEETQYF.

The chain's CDR3 is CASSVGSGAVYSYEQYF. The CDR3 coding sequence is TGTGCCAGCAGCGTAGGTTCTGGGGCGGTCTACTCCTACGAGCAGTACTTC. The V gene is TRBV9, the J gene TRBJ2-7; D may be TRBD1 (5 bases). There are 17 residues in the CDR3. CDR1 is SGDLS, CDR2 YYNGEE, per germline. V lost 0 bases and J 0 bases, leaving 16 bases between the germline ends.